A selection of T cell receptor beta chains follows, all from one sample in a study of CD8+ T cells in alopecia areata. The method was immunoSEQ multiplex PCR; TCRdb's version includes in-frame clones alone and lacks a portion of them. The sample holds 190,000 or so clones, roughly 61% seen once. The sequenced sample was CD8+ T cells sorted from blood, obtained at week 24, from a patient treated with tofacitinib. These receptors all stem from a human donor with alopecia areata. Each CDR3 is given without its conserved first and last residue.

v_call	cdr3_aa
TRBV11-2	ASTVGGWVLNQPQH
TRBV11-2	ASSSESGELF
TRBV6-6	ASSYSSGSPLH
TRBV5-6	ASSAGGAETQY
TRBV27	ASSLSIGELF
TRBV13	ASSLGTGGRNEQF
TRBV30	AWSVRYEQY
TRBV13	ASRFRGDTEAF
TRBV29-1	SVDAGQGNEKLF
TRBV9	ASSPPVGLSEEQF
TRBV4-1	ASSQDEGYGELF
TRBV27	ASSPGTDGYT
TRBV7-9	ASSKDSGGYT
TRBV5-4	ASSLVAGYHY
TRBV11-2	ASSSSGARSYEQY
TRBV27	ASSLSSGSGANVLT
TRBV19	ATRQGWTEAF
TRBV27	ASSLGQSYEQY
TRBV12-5	ASGLVRGGLEVTQY
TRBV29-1	SVEDRRDLYTGELF
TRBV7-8	ASSPAGGQPQH
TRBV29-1	SVEDGSPLYEQY
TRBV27	ASTPGTGVNQPQH
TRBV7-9	ASSARTPETQY
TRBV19	ASRLTGTGKNTEAF
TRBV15	ATSRPRFLGGELF
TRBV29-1	SVEDGNTEAF
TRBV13	ASSSRGNASGNTIY
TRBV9	ASSVDTGGGQPQH
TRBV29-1	SVPTGRNTEAF
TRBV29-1	SVEGGATYEQY
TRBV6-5	ASSTTSGNYNEQF
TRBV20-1	SATGDTQY
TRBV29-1	SVEDRGNTIY
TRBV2	ATATEYQETQY
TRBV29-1	SVYNGEQF
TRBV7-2	ASSAHRGQEAYEQY
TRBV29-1	SVPEGVDYGYT
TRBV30	ASLLTENTGELF
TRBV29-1	SVEQGIANTGELF
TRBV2	ASSEWRQKNQPQH
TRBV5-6	ASSLVATGELF
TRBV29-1	SATDSYEQY
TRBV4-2	ASSQDLGIGNEQF
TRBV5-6	ASSLARQGPF
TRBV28	ASSLLQGPAGELF
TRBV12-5	ASGPLPDGRNYGYT
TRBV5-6	ASSLAWGNQPQH
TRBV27	ASSLEGYGYT